This TCR beta chain was retrieved from a study of control samples from healthy donors and cancer patients. The method was immunoSEQ multiplex PCR; TCRdb's version includes in-frame clones alone and lacks a portion of them. The sample includes under 150,000 clones, approximately 91% seen only once; the top ten take approximately 9%. Per the germline V gene, CDR1 is SGDLS and CDR2 is YYNGEE. The CDR3 has 14 amino acids. The V and J ends lost 4 bases and 3 bases respectively, with 11 bases between them. Sequenced sample: blood. The V call is TRBV9, the J call TRBJ2-1, with D possibly being TRBD1 or TRBD2 (6 bases each). This TCR was sampled from a woman aged 25 to 39 in good health. CDR3 bases: TGTGCCAGCAGCCCCGGGGGCCGCTACAATGAGCAGTTCTTC. Protein product: CASSPGGRYNEQFF. Complete variable domain (other parts from reference TRBV9 and TRBJ2-1): DSGVTQTPKHLITATGQRVTLRCSPRSGDLSVYWYQQSLDQGLQFLIQYYNGEERAKGNILERFSAQQFPDLHSELNLSSLELGDSALYFCASSPGGRYNEQFFGPGTRLTVL.